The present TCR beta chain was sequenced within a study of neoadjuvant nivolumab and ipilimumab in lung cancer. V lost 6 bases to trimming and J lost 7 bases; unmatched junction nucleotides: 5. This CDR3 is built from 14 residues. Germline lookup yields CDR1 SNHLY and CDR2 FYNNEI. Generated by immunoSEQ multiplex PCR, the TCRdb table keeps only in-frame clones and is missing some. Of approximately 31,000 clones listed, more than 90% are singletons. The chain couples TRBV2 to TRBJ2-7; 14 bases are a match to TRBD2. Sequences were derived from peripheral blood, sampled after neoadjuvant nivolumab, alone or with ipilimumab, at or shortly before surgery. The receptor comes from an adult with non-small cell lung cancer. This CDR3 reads CASRGLAGVGEQYF. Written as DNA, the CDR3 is TGTGCCAGCAGGGGACTAGCGGGAGTGGGGGAGCAGTACTTC. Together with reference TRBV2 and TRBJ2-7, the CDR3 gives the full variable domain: EPEVTQTPSHQVTQMGQEVILRCVPISNHLYFYWYRQILGQKVEFLVSFYNNEISEKSEIFDDQFSVERPDGSNFTLKIRSTKLEDSAMYFCASRGLAGVGEQYFGPGTRLTVT.